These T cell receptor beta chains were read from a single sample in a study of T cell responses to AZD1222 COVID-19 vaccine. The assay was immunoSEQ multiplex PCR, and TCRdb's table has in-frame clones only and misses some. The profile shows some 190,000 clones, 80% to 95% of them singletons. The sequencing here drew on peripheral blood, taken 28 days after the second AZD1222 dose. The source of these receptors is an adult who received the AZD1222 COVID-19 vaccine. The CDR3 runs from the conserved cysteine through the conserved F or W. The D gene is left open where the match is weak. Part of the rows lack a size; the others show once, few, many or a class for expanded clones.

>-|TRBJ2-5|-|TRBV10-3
CAISENVRAGGETQYF
TGTGCCATCAGTGAAAACGTTAGGGCGGGTGGGGAGACCCAGTACTTC
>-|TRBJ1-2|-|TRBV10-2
CASSEQDYGYTF
TGCGCCAGCAGTGAGCAGGACTATGGCTACACCTTC
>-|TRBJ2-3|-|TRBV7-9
CASSPSADTQYF
TGTGCCAGCAGCCCCAGCGCAGATACGCAGTATTTT
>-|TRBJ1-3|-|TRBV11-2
CASSLAIVSGNTIYF
TGTGCCAGCAGCTTAGCCATCGTCTCTGGAAACACCATATATTTT
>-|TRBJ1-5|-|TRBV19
CASSPDSSNQPQHF
TGTGCCAGTAGCCCTGACAGTAGCAATCAGCCCCAGCATTTT
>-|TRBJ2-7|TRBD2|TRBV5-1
CASSLAGVGEQYF
TGCGCCAGCAGCTTAGCGGGAGTGGGCGAGCAGTACTTC
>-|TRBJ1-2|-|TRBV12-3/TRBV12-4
CASSLAQGSHTF
TGTGCCAGCAGTTTAGCGCAGGGGTCCCACACCTTC
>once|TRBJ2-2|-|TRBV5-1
CASSLVVGTGELFF
TGCGCCAGCAGCTTGGTAGTCGGGACCGGGGAGCTGTTTTTT
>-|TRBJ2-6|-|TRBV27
CASSRAGANVLTF
TGTGCCAGCAGTCGGGCTGGGGCCAACGTCCTGACTTTC
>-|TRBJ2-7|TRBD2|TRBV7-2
CASSLDGTSAAYEQYF
TGTGCCAGCAGCTTAGATGGGACTAGCGCCGCCTACGAGCAGTACTTC
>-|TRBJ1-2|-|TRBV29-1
CSVERKNYGYTF
TGCAGCGTTGAAAGGAAGAACTATGGCTACACCTTC
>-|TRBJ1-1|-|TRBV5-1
CASSLVSGAETEAFF
TGCGCCAGCAGCTTGGTTTCGGGGGCTGAAACTGAAGCTTTCTTT
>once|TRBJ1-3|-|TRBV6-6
CASSYLSGTGNTIYF
TGTGCCAGCAGTTACTTGTCGGGGACTGGAAACACCATATATTTT
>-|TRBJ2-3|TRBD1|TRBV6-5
CASSSPSTGSTDTQYF
TGTGCCAGCAGTTCCCCCTCGACAGGGAGCACAGATACGCAGTATTTT
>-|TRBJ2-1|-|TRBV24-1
CATSDKGRGTRNEQFF
TGTGCCACCAGTGACAAAGGCAGGGGAACGCGGAATGAGCAGTTCTTC
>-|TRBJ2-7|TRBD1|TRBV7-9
CASSLATGGRGEQYF
TGTGCCAGCAGCTTAGCGACAGGGGGACGTGGCGAGCAGTACTTC
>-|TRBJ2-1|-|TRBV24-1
CATSDFGLGSYNEQFF
TGTGCCACCAGTGATTTTGGGCTAGGGTCATACAATGAGCAGTTCTTC
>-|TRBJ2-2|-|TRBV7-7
CASRPGTAKGDFTGELFF
TGTGCCAGCCGCCCCGGGACTGCGAAGGGGGATTTCACCGGGGAGCTGTTTTTT